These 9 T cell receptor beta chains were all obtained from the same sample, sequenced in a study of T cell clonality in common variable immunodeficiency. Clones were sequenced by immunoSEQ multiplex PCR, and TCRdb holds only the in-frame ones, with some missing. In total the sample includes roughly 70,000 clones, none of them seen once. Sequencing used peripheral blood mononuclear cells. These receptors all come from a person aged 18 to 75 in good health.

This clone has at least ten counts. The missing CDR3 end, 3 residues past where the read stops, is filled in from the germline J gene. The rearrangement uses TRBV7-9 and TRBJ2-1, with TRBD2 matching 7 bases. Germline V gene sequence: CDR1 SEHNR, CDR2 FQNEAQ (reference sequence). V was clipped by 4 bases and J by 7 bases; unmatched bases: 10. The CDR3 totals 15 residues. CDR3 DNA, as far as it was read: TGTGCCAGCAGCTACGCCGGGGGAGGGAGGAATGAG. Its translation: CASSYAGGGRNE. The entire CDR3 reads CASSYAGGGRNEQFF. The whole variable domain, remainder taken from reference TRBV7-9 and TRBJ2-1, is DTGVSQNPRHKITKRGQNVTFRCDPISEHNRLYWYRQTLGQGPEFLTYFQNEAQLEKSRLLSDRFSAERPKGSFSTLEIQRTEQGDSAMYLCASSYAGGGRNEQFFGPGTRLTVL.

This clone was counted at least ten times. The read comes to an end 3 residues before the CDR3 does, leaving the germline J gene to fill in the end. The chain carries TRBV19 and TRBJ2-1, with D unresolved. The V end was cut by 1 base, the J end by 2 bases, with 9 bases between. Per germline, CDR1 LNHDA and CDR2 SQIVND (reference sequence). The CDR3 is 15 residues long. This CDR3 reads CASSIGSVAYNEQFF. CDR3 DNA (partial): TGTGCCAGTAGTATAGGTTCGGTCGCCTACAATGAG.

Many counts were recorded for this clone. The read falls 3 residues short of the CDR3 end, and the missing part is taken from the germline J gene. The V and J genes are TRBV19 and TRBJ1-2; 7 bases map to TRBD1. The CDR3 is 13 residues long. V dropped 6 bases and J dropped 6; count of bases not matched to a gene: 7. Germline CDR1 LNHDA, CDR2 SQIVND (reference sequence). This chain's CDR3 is CASRMNGQDGYTF. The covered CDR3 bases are TGTGCCAGTAGGATGAATGGACAGGATGGC. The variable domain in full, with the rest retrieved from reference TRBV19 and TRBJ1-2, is DGGITQSPKYLFRKEGQNVTLSCEQNLNHDAMYWYRQDPGQGLRLIYYSQIVNDFQKGDIAEGYSVSREKKESFPLTVTSAQKNPTAFYLCASRMNGQDGYTFGSGTRLTVV.

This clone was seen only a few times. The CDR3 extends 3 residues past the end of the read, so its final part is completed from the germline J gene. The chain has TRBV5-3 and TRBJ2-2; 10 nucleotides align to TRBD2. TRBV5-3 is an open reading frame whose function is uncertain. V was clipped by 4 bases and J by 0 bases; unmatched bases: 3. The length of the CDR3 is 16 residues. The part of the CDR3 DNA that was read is TGTGCCAGAAGCCGTACTAGCGGGACGAACACCGGGGAG. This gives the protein CARSRTSGTNTGE. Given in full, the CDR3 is CARSRTSGTNTGELFF.

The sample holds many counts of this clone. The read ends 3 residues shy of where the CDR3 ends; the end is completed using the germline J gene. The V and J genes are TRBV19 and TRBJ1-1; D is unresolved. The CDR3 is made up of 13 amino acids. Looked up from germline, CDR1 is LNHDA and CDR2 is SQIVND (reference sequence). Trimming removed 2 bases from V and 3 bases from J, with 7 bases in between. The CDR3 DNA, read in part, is TGTGCCAGTAGTATACAGGCTGACACTGAA. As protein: CASSIQADTE. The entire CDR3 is CASSIQADTEAFF.

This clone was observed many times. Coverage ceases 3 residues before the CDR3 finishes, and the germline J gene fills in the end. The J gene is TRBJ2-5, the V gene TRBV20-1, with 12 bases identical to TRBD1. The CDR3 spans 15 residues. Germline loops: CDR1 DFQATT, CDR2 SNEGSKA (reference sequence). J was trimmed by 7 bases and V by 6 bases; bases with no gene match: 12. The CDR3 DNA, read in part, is TGCAGTGCAAGCCTGGGGACAGGGGGCTCTCGGACC. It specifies CSASLGTGGSRT. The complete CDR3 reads CSASLGTGGSRTQYF.

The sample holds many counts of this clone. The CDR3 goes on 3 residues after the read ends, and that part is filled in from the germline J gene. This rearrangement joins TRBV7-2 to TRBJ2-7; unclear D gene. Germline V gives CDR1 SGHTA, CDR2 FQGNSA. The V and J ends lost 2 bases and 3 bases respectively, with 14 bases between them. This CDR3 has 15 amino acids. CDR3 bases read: TGTGCCAGCAGCTTAATTAGTTCAAGAGACTACGAG. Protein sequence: CASSLISSRDYE. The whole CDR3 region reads CASSLISSRDYEQYF. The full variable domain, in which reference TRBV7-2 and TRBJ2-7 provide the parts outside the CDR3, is GAGVSQSPSNKVTEKGKDVELRCDPISGHTALYWYRQSLGQGLEFLIYFQGNSAPDKSGLPSDRFSAERTGGSVSTLTIQRTQQEDSAVYLCASSLISSRDYEQYFGPGTRLTVT.

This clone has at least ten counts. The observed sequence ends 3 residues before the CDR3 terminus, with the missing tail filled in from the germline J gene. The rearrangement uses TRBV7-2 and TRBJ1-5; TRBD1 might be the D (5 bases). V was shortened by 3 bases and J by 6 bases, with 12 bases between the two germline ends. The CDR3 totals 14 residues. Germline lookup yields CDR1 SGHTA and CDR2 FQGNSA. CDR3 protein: CASSLGGEGQPQHF. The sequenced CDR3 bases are TGTGCCAGCAGCTTGGGGGGGGAAGGTCAGCCC.

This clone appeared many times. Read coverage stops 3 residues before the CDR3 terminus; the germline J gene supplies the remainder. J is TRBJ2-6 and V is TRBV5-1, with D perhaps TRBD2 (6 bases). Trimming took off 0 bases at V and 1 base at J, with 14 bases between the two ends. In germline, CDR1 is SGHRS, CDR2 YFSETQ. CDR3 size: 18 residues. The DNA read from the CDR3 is TGCGCCAGCAGCTTGGCCGGGGGACCTACTTCTGGGGCCAACGTC. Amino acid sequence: CASSLAGGPTSGANV. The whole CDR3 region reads CASSLAGGPTSGANVLTF.